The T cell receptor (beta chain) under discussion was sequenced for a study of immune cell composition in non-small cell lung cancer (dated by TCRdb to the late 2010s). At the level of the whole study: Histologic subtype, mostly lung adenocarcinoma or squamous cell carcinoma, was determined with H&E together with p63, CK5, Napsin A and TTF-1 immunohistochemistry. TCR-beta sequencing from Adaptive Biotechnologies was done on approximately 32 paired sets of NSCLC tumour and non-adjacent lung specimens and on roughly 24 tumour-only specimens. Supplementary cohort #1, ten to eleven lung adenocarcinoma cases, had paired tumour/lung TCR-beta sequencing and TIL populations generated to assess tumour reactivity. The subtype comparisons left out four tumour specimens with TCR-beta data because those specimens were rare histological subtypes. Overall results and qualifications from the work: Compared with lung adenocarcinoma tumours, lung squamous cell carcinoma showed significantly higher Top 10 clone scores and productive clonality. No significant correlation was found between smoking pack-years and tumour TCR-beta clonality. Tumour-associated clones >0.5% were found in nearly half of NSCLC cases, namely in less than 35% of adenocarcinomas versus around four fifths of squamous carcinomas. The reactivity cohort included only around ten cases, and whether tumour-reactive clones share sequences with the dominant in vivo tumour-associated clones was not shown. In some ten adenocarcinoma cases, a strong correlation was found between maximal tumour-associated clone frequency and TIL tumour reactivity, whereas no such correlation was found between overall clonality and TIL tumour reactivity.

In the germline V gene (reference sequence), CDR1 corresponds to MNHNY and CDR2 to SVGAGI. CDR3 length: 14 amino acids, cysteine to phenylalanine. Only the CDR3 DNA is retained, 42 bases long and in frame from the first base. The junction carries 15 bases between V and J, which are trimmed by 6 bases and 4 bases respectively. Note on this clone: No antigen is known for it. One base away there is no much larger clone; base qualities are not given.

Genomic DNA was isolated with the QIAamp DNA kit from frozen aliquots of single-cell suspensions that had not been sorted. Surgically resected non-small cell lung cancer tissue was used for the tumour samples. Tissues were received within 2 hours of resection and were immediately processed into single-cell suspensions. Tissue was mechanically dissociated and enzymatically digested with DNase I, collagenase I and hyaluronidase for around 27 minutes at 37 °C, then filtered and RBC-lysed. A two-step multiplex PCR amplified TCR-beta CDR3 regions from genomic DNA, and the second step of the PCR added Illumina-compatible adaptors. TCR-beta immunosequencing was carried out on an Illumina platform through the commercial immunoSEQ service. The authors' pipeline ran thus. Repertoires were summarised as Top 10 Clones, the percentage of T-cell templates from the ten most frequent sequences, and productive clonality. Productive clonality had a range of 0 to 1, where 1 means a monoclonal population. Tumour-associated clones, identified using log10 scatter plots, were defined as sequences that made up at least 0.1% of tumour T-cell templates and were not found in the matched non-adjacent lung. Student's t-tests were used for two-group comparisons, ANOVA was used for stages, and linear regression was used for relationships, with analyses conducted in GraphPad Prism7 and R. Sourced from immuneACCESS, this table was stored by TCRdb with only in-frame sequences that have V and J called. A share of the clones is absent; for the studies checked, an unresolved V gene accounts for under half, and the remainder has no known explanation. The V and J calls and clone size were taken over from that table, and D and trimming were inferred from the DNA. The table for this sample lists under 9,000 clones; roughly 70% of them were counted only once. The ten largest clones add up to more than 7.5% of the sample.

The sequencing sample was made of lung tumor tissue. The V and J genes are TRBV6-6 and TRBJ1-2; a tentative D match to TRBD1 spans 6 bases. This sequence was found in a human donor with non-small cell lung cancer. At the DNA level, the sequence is TGTGCCAGCAGCCTGCCCGTGGGGGCCTATGGCTACACCTTC. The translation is CASSLPVGAYGYTF.